The present T cell receptor beta chain was sequenced within a study of cytomegalovirus exposure and HLA in healthy donors. Points from the study as a whole: A later analysis linked a missense variant in DCLRE1C to the trimming of TCR beta V and J genes. Relative to equally common others, HLA-associated TCR beta chains showed greater clonal expansion in a later analysis. When the data were analyzed later, several of the most significant clusters appeared to be linked to common viral pathogens. HLA allele associations emerged for roughly 17,000 TCR beta sequences in a later analysis, at 0.05 false discovery rate.

Remarks on this clone: No antigen is known for it.

The PCR used 60 Vbeta and 13 Jbeta primers. Sequencing was performed with immunoSEQ multiplex PCR; in TCRdb, only in-frame clones are kept and a portion is missing. The data contain approximately 140,000 clones, approximately 78% of them singletons. Trimming took 3 bases from V and 7 from J, leaving 14 bases between them. Germline V gene sequence: CDR1 SGHDT, CDR2 YYEEEE. This CDR3 spans 15 amino acids. This chain uses TRBV5-6 with TRBJ1-6; possible D gene TRBD1, 6 bases. The receptor comes from a middle-aged woman in good health and CMV-seropositive. The source material was PBMCs. Here the CDR3 DNA reads TGTGCCAGCAGCTCGACGGGGCAGGGGAATTCACCCCTCCACTTT. Its translation: CASSSTGQGNSPLHF.